This T cell receptor (beta chain) emerged from a study of radiation and T cells in renal cell carcinoma. Time point specified: blood 4 weeks post-SBRT, at nephrectomy. Treatment described: 15 Gy SBRT to primary tumor, nephrectomy 4 weeks later. Nephrectomy followed 15 Gy stereotactic body radiation by 4 weeks. The patient's renal cell carcinoma had clear cell pathology. CDR1 LGHNA and CDR2 YNFKEQ come from the germline V gene. V was pared by 2 bases and J by 1 base, with 7 bases of the junction left unmatched. The length of the CDR3 is 16 residues. The method was immunoSEQ multiplex PCR; TCRdb's version includes in-frame clones alone and lacks a portion of them. The top ten hold 10% to 12% of the sample, which has around 180,000 clones, about 85% seen once.

This TCR came from a woman in her fifties or sixties with renal cell carcinoma. The material sequenced was blood, taken from a patient whose treatment included radiotherapy and nephrectomy. The rearrangement joins TRBV4-2 to TRBJ2-7; 8 bases line up with TRBD1. The CDR3 spells CASSQRARDRSYEQYF. The CDR3, as DNA: TGTGCCAGCAGCCAACGAGCCCGGGACAGGTCCTACGAGCAGTACTTC.